The rows below give T cell receptor beta chains drawn from one sample of a study of T cells in localized non-small cell lung cancer. Sequenced by immunoSEQ multiplex PCR; TCRdb stores in-frame clones only, minus some. The sample has around 26,000 clones, 65% to 85% seen once; the top ten hold approximately 9.6%. The input for sequencing was peripheral blood, taken before any cancer treatment. The receptors here all came from a man aged 40 to 70 with stage III squamous cell lung carcinoma. Both conserved end residues are part of each CDR3. A D gene is named only where the DNA matches it firmly. Size is stated for part of the rows, as once, few or many counts, or as a class when the clone is expanded.

>NA|TRBV30|NA|TRBJ2-7|13
CARSESGAYEQYF
TGTGCCCGGTCCGAGTCGGGGGCCTACGAGCAGTACTTC
>NA|TRBV30|TRBD1|TRBJ2-1|15
CAWRPRDRVDNEQFF
TGTGCCTGGAGGCCCCGGGACAGGGTTGACAATGAGCAGTTCTTC
>NA|TRBV2|NA|TRBJ2-2|13
CASRRENTGELFF
TGTGCCAGCAGGAGGGAGAACACCGGGGAGCTGTTTTTT
>few|TRBV5-6|NA|TRBJ2-5|16
CASSLAGALRVETQYF
TGTGCCAGCAGCTTGGCGGGAGCGCTTAGGGTGGAGACCCAGTACTTC
>NA|TRBV5-1|NA|TRBJ1-1|15
CASSLPSYGDTEAFF
TGCGCCAGCAGCTTACCCTCCTATGGGGACACTGAAGCTTTCTTT
>NA|TRBV2|NA|TRBJ1-4|17
CASSEGLQVGFGEKLFF
TGTGCCAGCAGTGAAGGGCTGCAGGTTGGGTTTGGTGAAAAACTGTTTTTT
>NA|TRBV11-1|TRBD1|TRBJ2-1|15
CASSLDRVEGNEQFF
TGTGCCAGCAGCCTGGACAGGGTGGAAGGGAATGAGCAGTTCTTC
>NA|TRBV5-1|NA|TRBJ2-7|14
CASSPGTTNYEQYF
TGCGCCAGCAGCCCCGGGACAACGAACTACGAGCAGTACTTC
>NA|TRBV4-2|NA|TRBJ1-1|13
CASSHATVVEAFF
TGTGCCAGCAGCCACGCAACTGTAGTCGAAGCTTTCTTT
>NA|TRBV7-2|NA|TRBJ1-5|13
CASSLDRVEPQHF
TGTGCCAGCAGCTTAGATCGGGTAGAGCCCCAGCATTTT
>NA|TRBV11-2|NA|TRBJ2-2|14
CASSPRLEGGELFF
TGTGCCAGCAGCCCCCGACTAGAAGGCGGGGAGCTGTTTTTT
>NA|TRBV6-5|NA|TRBJ1-3|14
CASSPESPRNTIYF
TGTGCCAGCAGCCCAGAATCCCCCCGTAACACCATATATTTT
>NA|TRBV18|NA|TRBJ2-1|15
CASSLGPSSYNEQFF
TGTGCCAGCTCCCTAGGCCCCAGCTCCTACAATGAGCAGTTCTTC
>NA|TRBV18|NA|TRBJ2-3|16
CASSAARLGGTDTQYF
TGTGCCAGCTCGGCAGCTAGATTGGGGGGCACAGATACGCAGTATTTT
>NA|TRBV2|NA|TRBJ2-1|14
CASSDPLQGGEQFF
TGTGCCAGCAGCGACCCTTTACAGGGAGGTGAGCAGTTCTTC
>few|TRBV18|NA|TRBJ2-3|16
CASSPGAPGNTDTQYF
TGTGCCAGCTCACCAGGGGCGCCGGGGAACACAGATACGCAGTATTTT
>NA|TRBV29-1|NA|TRBJ1-1|13
CSVKHTANTEAFF
TGCAGCGTCAAACATACAGCGAACACTGAAGCTTTCTTT
>NA|TRBV5-5|NA|TRBJ1-3|14
CASSSLDSGNTIYF
TGTGCCAGCAGCTCTCTTGACTCTGGAAACACCATATATTTT
>NA|TRBV10-3|NA|TRBJ2-7|14
CAISESTGTYEQYF
TGTGCCATCAGTGAGTCAACTGGGACCTACGAGCAGTACTTC
>NA|TRBV9|NA|TRBJ2-7|14
CASSVESVSYEQYF
TGTGCCAGCAGCGTAGAGTCCGTATCCTACGAGCAGTACTTC
>once|TRBV19|NA|TRBJ1-3|15
CASSIGGRAGNTIYF
TGTGCCAGTAGTATTGGGGGACGGGCTGGAAACACCATATATTTT
>NA|TRBV11-2|NA|TRBJ2-1|12
CASSFSSGEQFF
TGTGCCAGCAGCTTTTCGAGTGGTGAGCAGTTCTTC